The 29 T cell receptor beta chains below come from one sample, sequenced in a study of T cell repertoires in cytomegalovirus infection. One entry per CDR3 protein, called by TCRdb with MiXCR from the reads. The sample carries 740,000 or so distinct CDR3 sequences, 35% to 45% recorded once. The sequencing input was PBMCs. Receptors were obtained from a human donor in good health (CMV status not recorded). Some clones in this sample may be carry-over from other donors' samples.

This clonotype is a singleton in its sample. This sequence joins TRBV10-2 and TRBJ1-1, with D possibly matching TRBD1 (5 bases). Germline CDR1 reads WSHSY; CDR2 reads SAAADI. The CDR3 covers 13 residues. The V and J ends lost 8 bases and 6 bases respectively, with 16 bases between them. CDR3 loop: CASSGPGRPEAFF. The CDR3 DNA follows: TGCGCCAGCTCGGGACCGGGCCGGCCTGAAGCTTTCTTT.

A note on this clonotype: Germline is not matched at one junction end, which may reflect a read error. The chain recombines TRBV9 with TRBJ1-4, with D possibly matching TRBD1 (6 bases). Per the germline V gene, CDR1 is SGDLS and CDR2 is YYNGEE. The CDR3 has 16 residues. The CDR3 sequence is CASSPRQDGTNEKPFF. CDR3 coding DNA: TGTGCCAGCAGCCCACGACAGGATGGAACTAATGAAAAACCGTTTTTT.

This clonotype was recorded once. V gene TRBV7-2 combines with J gene TRBJ1-2; tentative D call: TRBD1 (5 bases). With 2 bases removed from V and 6 bases from J, the gap between germline ends came to 13 bases. This CDR3 contains 14 residues. Germline V gene sequence: CDR1 SGHTA, CDR2 FQGNSA. In DNA, the CDR3 is TGTGCCAGCAGCTTAAGCAGGGCCTCCGATGGCTACACCTTC. The encoded protein is CASSLSRASDGYTF.

This clonotype turned up a few times. CDR3 residues: CAISGDRGNTEAFF. CDR3 coding DNA: TGTGCCATCAGTGGAGACAGGGGAAACACTGAAGCTTTCTTT. V usage is TRBV10-3 and J usage is TRBJ1-1; 8 bases are a match to TRBD1. Germline loops: CDR1 ENHRY, CDR2 SYGVKD. The CDR3 sequence is 14 residues long. V lost 4 bases to trimming and J lost 2 bases; unmatched junction nucleotides: 3.

In the case of this clonotype: Without the conserved terminal phenylalanine or tryptophan, this CDR3 likely stems from a read error. The J gene is TRBJ2-1, the V gene TRBV11-3; the match to TRBD1 covers 10 bases. The CDR3 covers 14 residues. Germline loops: CDR1 SGHNT, CDR2 YENEEA. V dropped 5 bases and J dropped 7; count of bases not matched to a gene: 5. Written as DNA, the CDR3 is TGTGCCAGCAGCACTCGACAGGGGGCGAATGAGCAGTTCTTA. Protein sequence: CASSTRQGANEQFL.

The chain has TRBV7-2 and TRBJ1-2; unclear D gene. CDR3 length: 12 amino acids. Germline lookup yields CDR1 SGHTA and CDR2 FQGNSA. The V end was cut by 3 bases, the J end by 7 bases, with 9 bases between. The CDR3 sequence: CASSFGLSGYTF. CDR3 in DNA: TGTGCCAGCAGCTTTGGACTATCTGGCTACACCTTC.

The chain uses TRBV2 and TRBJ2-3; no clear D. V lost 4 bases, J lost 6 bases, and 8 bases lay in between. Looked up from germline, CDR1 is SNHLY and CDR2 is FYNNEI. This CDR3 is 12 amino acids long. CDR3 nucleotide sequence: TGTGCCAGCAGTGGTGCGGTGGATACGCAGTATTTT. This codes for CASSGAVDTQYF.

This clonotype was observed a few times. The chain joins TRBV7-9 to TRBJ2-4; TRBD1 aligns across 9 bases. Germline loops: CDR1 SEHNR, CDR2 FQNEAQ (reference sequence). This CDR3 contains 16 residues. V trimming: 3 bases; J trimming: 8 bases; junction bases outside the gene matches: 11. CDR3 DNA: TGTGCCAGCAGCTTCGACCCAGGACAGGGGAGAGACATTCAGTACTTC. This translates into CASSFDPGQGRDIQYF.

The genes are TRBV27 and TRBJ2-2; D may be TRBD1 (6 bases). This CDR3 comprises 13 residues. Per germline, CDR1 MNHEY and CDR2 SMNVEV (reference sequence). V was shortened by 6 bases and J by 3 bases, with 8 bases between the two germline ends. CDR3 region: CASRQGHTGELFF. Written as DNA, the CDR3 is TGTGCCAGCAGACAGGGCCACACCGGGGAGCTGTTTTTT.

The rearrangement uses TRBV28 and TRBJ2-1; D not certain. CDR1 and CDR2 from the germline V gene are MDHEN and SYDVKM. V gave up 1 base and J gave up 1 base, with 14 bases separating them. This CDR3 has 17 amino acids. CDR3 in DNA: TGTGCCAGCAGTTTATATTCCCTTACCCCATCCTACAATGAGCAGTTCTTC. Its translation is CASSLYSLTPSYNEQFF.

The chain is built from TRBV4-1 and TRBJ1-6, with D perhaps TRBD1 (6 bases). Per germline, CDR1 MGHRA and CDR2 YSYEKL. Trimming cost V 4 bases and J 7 bases, with 14 bases left between them. There are 15 residues in the CDR3. CDR3 sequence: CASSRIQGRNSPLHF. The CDR3 DNA reads as TGCGCCAGCAGCCGCATACAGGGCCGGAATTCACCCCTCCACTTT.

This rearrangement joins TRBV19 to TRBJ2-2; D is uncertain. The CDR3 sequence is 15 residues long. Per germline, CDR1 LNHDA and CDR2 SQIVND (reference sequence). V shed 3 bases and J shed 6 bases, with 14 bases lying between them. CDR3 in amino acids: CASSIPRQSAGELFF. As DNA, the CDR3 is TGTGCCAGTAGTATCCCGAGACAATCCGCCGGGGAGCTGTTTTTT.

This clonotype appeared a few times. V gene TRBV19 combines with J gene TRBJ1-1; 7 bases are a match to TRBD1. J gave up 3 bases and V 7 bases, and 5 bases lay outside the gene matches. Germline loops: CDR1 LNHDA, CDR2 SQIVND (reference sequence). The CDR3 spans 13 residues. The CDR3 here is CASKKGADTEAFF. DNA of the CDR3: TGTGCCAGTAAAAAGGGGGCGGACACTGAAGCTTTCTTT.

The chain recombines TRBV28 with TRBJ2-2, with 7 bases that match TRBD2. The CDR3 covers 15 residues. After removal of 2 bases from V and 7 bases from J, the junction contained 7 bases not matched to a gene. Germline CDR1 and CDR2: MDHEN and SYDVKM. CDR3 in DNA: TGTGCCAGCAGTTTACCCAGGACTAGAAGCGGGGAGCTGTTTTTT. It translates to CASSLPRTRSGELFF.

This clonotype appeared many times. The DNA for the CDR3 is TGTGCCAGCAGGGTCTGGGGGGTGGATACGCAGTATTTT. Protein product: CASRVWGVDTQYF. V gene TRBV7-2 combines with J gene TRBJ2-3; a weak D match, TRBD2 (6 bases). This CDR3 contains 13 residues. CDR1 SGHTA and CDR2 FQGNSA come from the germline V gene. Between the trimmed V and J ends, which lost 6 bases and 6 bases, there was a span of 13 bases.

The chain joins TRBV29-1 to TRBJ2-5; 7 bases align to TRBD2. After removal of 2 bases from V and 5 bases from J, the junction contained 14 bases not matched to a gene. The CDR3 has 16 residues. Germline V lookup: CDR1 SQVTM, CDR2 ANQGSEA. CDR3 protein: CSVELVAGAALETQYF. For the CDR3, the DNA is TGCAGCGTTGAACTTGTGGCGGGAGCCGCCCTTGAGACCCAGTACTTC. The full variable domain, in which reference TRBV29-1 and TRBJ2-5 provide the parts outside the CDR3, is SAVISQKPSRDICQRGTSLTIQCQVDSQVTMMFWYRQQPGQSLTLIATANQGSEATYESGFVIDKFPISRPNLTFSTLTVSNMSPEDSSIYLCSVELVAGAALETQYFGPGTRLLVL.

The gene calls are TRBV20-1 and TRBJ1-5; no clear D gene. Germline CDR1 is DFQATT and CDR2 is SNEGSKA (reference sequence). CDR3 size: 14 residues. Trimming stripped 3 bases from V and 3 bases from J, with 12 bases between. The CDR3: CSASGTVNNQPQHF. CDR3 in DNA: TGCAGTGCTAGTGGAACAGTCAACAATCAGCCCCAGCATTTT.

In DNA, the CDR3 is TGTGCCAGCAGTCCCGGCTCGGTTATGCCCCAGCATTTT. It specifies CASSPGSVMPQHF. V is TRBV28 and J is TRBJ1-5; D not certain. The CDR3 loop spans 13 amino acids. The ends were cut back, 5 bases at V and 9 bases at J, with 14 bases in the middle. In germline, CDR1 is MDHEN, CDR2 SYDVKM.

The chain combines TRBV7-9 with TRBJ1-6; 10 nucleotides line up with TRBD1. CDR1 and CDR2 (germline): SEHNR, FQNEAQ (reference sequence). V shed 5 bases and J 9 bases; nucleotides not matched to a gene: 10. This CDR3 has 16 amino acids. The CDR3 reads CASSQDGGQGGSPLHF. The CDR3 coding sequence is TGTGCCAGCAGCCAGGACGGTGGACAGGGGGGTTCACCCCTCCACTTT.

J is TRBJ2-7 and V is TRBV20-1; TRBD2 is a possible D gene (7 bases). With 3 bases removed from V and 2 bases from J, the gap between germline ends came to 14 bases. Germline lookup yields CDR1 DFQATT and CDR2 SNEGSKA (reference sequence). The CDR3 sequence is 14 residues long. CDR3 residues: CSASRGGRTYEQYF. The CDR3 DNA reads as TGCAGTGCTAGTAGGGGGGGCCGAACCTACGAGCAGTACTTC.

This clonotype was recorded many times. The chain recombines TRBV7-9 with TRBJ2-2; D gene unclear. Germline V gives CDR1 SEHNR, CDR2 FQNEAQ (reference sequence). With 3 bases removed from V and 6 bases from J, the gap between germline ends came to 8 bases. This CDR3 comprises 13 residues. The CDR3: CASSFPIAGELFF. Here the CDR3 DNA reads TGTGCCAGCAGCTTCCCCATAGCCGGGGAGCTGTTTTTT.

The sample holds a few counts of this clonotype. The chain uses TRBV5-6 and TRBJ2-3; no reliable D call. The V end lost 0 bases, the J end lost 5 bases, and 10 bases lay between the germline ends. The CDR3 has 14 amino acids. Germline V gene sequence: CDR1 SGHDT, CDR2 YYEEEE. The CDR3 here is CASSLGAHGDTQYF. Written as DNA, the CDR3 is TGTGCCAGCAGCTTGGGTGCGCACGGAGATACGCAGTATTTT.

This clonotype was seen a handful of times. The chain carries TRBV7-6 and TRBJ1-1; D gene uncertain. Germline values: CDR1 SGHVS, CDR2 FNYEAQ. The V and J ends lost 1 base and 5 bases respectively, with 5 bases between them. This CDR3 is 12 amino acids long. CDR3 nucleotides: TGTGCCAGCAGCTTAGATGGGACTGAAGCTTTCTTT. This gives the protein CASSLDGTEAFF.

The J gene is TRBJ1-3, the V gene TRBV6-5; D might be TRBD1 (6 bases). V dropped 5 bases and J dropped 2 bases, with 10 bases sitting between them. CDR1 and CDR2 from the germline V gene are MNHEY and SVGAGI. There are 14 residues in the CDR3. Written as DNA, the CDR3 is TGTGCCAGCAGTGGCAGGGGAACTGGAAACACCATATATTTT. It yields the protein CASSGRGTGNTIYF.

With regard to this clonotype: Sequence at one end of the junction differs from germline and may be a read error. This chain uses TRBV7-6 with TRBJ2-7; TRBD1 might be the D (6 bases). From germline, CDR1 is SGHVS and CDR2 FNYEAQ. This CDR3 region has 14 residues. In DNA, the CDR3 is TGTGCCAGCAGCTCCTGGACAGTAGCCGACGAGCAGTCCTTC. Translated, it gives CASSSWTVADEQSF.

A few counts support this clonotype. J is TRBJ1-6 and V is TRBV27, with 8 positions matching TRBD1. The CDR3 is 13 amino acids. V was pared by 6 bases and J by 8 bases, with 3 bases of the junction left unmatched. Per the germline V gene, CDR1 is MNHEY and CDR2 is SMNVEV (reference sequence). The CDR3 bases are TGTGCCAGCAGGGACAGGGAGGATTCACCCCTCCACTTT. Amino acids: CASRDREDSPLHF.

The CDR3 region is CASSFSRAWYTEAFF. The CDR3 DNA sequence: TGTGCCAGCAGTTTTTCGCGGGCTTGGTACACTGAAGCTTTCTTT. This chain connects TRBV12-3 or TRBV12-4 to TRBJ1-1; D is unclear. V lost 3 bases and J lost 3, with 14 bases in between. This CDR3 is built from 15 residues.

The chain joins TRBV15 to TRBJ1-5, with D unclear. V was pared by 0 bases and J by 4 bases, with 10 bases between. This CDR3 spans 15 amino acids. Looked up from germline, CDR1 is LNHNV and CDR2 is YYDKDF (reference sequence). CDR3 sequence reads: CATSRDREINQPQHF. Here the CDR3 DNA reads TGTGCCACCAGCAGAGATCGAGAGATAAATCAGCCCCAGCATTTT.

The chain links TRBV6-1 to TRBJ1-1, with D tentatively TRBD1 (6 bases). V gave up 6 bases and J gave up 0 bases, with 11 bases separating them. The germline V gene has CDR1 MNHNS and CDR2 SASEGT. This CDR3 is built from 14 residues. CDR3 in amino acids: CASRERDMNTEAFF. CDR3 sequence (DNA): TGTGCCAGCAGGGAAAGGGACATGAACACTGAAGCTTTCTTT.